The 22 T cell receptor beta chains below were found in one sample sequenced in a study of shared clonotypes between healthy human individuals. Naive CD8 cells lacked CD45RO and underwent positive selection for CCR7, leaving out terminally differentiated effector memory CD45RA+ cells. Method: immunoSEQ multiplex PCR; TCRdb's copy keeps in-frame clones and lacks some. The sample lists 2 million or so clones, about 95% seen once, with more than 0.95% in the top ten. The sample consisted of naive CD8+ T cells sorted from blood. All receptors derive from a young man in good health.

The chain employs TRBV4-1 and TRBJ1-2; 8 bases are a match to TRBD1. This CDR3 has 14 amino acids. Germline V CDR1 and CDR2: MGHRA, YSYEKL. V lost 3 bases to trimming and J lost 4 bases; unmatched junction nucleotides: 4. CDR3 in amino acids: CASSQDRVAYGYTF. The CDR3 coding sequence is TGCGCCAGCAGCCAGGACAGGGTAGCCTATGGCTACACCTTC.

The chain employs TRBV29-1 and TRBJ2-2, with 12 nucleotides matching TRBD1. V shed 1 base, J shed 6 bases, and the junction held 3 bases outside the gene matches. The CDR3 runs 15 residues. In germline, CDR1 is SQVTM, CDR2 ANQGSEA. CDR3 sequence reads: CSVEGDRGQAGELFF. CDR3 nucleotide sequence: TGCAGCGTTGAAGGGGACAGGGGGCAGGCCGGGGAGCTGTTTTTT.

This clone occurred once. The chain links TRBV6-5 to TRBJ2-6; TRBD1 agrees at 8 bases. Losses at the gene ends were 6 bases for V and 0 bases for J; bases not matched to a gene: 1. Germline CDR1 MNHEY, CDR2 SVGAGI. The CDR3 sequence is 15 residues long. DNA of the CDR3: TGTGCCAGCAGCACAGGGGGCTCTGGGGCCAACGTCCTGACTTTC. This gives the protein CASSTGGSGANVLTF.

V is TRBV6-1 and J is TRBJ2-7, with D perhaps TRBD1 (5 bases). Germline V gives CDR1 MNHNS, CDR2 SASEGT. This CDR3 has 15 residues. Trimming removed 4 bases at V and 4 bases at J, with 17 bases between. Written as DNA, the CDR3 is TGTGCCAGCAGTGGTGGGGCAGGATCGCCGTACGAGCAGTACTTC. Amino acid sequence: CASSGGAGSPYEQYF.

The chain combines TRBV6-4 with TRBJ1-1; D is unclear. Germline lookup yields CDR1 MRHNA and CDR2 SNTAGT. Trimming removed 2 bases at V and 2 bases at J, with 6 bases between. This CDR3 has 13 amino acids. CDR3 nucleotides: TGTGCCAGCAGTGACCACCCAAACACTGAAGCTTTCTTT. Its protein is CASSDHPNTEAFF.

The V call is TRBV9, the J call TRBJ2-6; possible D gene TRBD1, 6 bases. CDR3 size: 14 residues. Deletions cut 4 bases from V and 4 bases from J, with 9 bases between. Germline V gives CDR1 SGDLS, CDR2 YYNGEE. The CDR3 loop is CASSRTDGANVLTF. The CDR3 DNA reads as TGTGCCAGCAGCCGGACAGACGGGGCCAACGTCCTGACTTTC.

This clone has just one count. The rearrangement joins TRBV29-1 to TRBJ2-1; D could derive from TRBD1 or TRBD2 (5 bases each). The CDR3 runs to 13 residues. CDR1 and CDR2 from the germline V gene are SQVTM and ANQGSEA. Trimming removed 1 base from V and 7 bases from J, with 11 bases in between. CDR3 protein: CSVEAGQGNEQFF. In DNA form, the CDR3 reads TGCAGCGTTGAAGCGGGGCAAGGAAATGAGCAGTTCTTC.

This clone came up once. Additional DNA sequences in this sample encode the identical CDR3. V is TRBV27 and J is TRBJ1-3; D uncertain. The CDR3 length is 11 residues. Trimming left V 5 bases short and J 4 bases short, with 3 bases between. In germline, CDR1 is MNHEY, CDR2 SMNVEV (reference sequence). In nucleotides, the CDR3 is TGTGCCAGCAGTAGCGGAAACACCATATATTTT. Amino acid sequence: CASSSGNTIYF.

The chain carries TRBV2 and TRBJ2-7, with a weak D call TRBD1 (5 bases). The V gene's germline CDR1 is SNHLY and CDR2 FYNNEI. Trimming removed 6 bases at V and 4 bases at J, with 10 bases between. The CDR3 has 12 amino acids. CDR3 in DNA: TGTGCCAGCAGGGCAGGGTTGTACGAGCAGTACTTC. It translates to CASRAGLYEQYF.

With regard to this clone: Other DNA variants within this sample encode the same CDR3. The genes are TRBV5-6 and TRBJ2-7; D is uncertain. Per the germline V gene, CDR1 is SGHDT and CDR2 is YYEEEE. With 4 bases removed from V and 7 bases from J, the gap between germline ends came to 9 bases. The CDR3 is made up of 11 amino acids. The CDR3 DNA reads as TGTGCCAGCAGCGTCCCCGGGGAGCAGTACTTC. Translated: CASSVPGEQYF. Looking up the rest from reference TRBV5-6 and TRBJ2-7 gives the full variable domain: DAGVTQSPTHLIKTRGQQVTLRCSPKSGHDTVSWYQQALGQGPQFIFQYYEEEERQRGNFPDRFSGHQFPNYSSELNVNALLLGDSALYLCASSVPGEQYFGPGTRLTVT.

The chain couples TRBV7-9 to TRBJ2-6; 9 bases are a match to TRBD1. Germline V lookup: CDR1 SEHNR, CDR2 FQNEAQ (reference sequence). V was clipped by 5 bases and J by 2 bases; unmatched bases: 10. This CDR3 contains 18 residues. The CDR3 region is CASSLWDRVIAGANVLTF. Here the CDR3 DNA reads TGTGCCAGCAGCCTTTGGGACAGGGTAATTGCTGGGGCCAACGTCCTGACTTTC.

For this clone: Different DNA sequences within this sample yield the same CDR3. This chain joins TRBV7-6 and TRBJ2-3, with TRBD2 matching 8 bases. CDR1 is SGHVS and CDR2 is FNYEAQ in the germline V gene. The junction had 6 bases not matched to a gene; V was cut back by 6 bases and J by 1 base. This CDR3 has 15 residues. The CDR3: CASSPPGLGTDTQYF. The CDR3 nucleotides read TGTGCCAGCAGTCCACCGGGACTAGGCACAGATACGCAGTATTTT.

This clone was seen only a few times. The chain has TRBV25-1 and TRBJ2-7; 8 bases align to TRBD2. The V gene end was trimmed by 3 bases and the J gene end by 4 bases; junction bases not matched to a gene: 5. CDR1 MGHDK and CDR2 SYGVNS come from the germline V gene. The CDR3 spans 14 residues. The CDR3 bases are TGTGCCAGCAGTGAGCGGGGGGCAGATTACGAGCAGTACTTC. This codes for CASSERGADYEQYF.

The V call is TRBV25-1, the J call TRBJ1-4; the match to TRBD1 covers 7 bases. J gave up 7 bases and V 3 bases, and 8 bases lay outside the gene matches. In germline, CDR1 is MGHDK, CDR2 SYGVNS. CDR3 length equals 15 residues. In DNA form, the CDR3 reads TGTGCCAGCAGTGATCTCCAGGGGGGCATTGAAAAACTGTTTTTT. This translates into CASSDLQGGIEKLFF.

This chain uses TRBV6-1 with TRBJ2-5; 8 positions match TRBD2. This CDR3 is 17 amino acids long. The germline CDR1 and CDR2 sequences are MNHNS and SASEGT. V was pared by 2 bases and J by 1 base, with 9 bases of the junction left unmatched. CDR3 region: CASSEWTRGALQETQYF. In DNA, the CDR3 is TGTGCCAGCAGTGAATGGACGCGGGGGGCCCTCCAAGAGACCCAGTACTTC.

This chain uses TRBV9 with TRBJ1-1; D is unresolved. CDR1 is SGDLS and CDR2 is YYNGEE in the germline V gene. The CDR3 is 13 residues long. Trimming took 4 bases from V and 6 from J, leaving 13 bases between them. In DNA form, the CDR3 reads TGTGCCAGCAGCCCTAGCGGGTCCCCTGAAGCTTTCTTT. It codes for CASSPSGSPEAFF. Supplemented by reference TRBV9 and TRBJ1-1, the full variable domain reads DSGVTQTPKHLITATGQRVTLRCSPRSGDLSVYWYQQSLDQGLQFLIQYYNGEERAKGNILERFSAQQFPDLHSELNLSSLELGDSALYFCASSPSGSPEAFFGQGTRLTVV.

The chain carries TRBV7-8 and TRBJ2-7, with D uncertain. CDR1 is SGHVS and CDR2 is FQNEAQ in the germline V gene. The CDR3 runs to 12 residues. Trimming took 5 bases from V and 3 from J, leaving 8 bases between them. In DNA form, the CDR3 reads TGTGCCAGCAGCCTTGACTTCTACGAGCAGTACTTC. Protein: CASSLDFYEQYF.

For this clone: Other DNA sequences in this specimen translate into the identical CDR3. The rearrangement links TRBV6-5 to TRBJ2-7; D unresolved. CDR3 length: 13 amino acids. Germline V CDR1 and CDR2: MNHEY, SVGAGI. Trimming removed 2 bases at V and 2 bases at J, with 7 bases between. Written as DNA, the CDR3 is TGTGCCAGCAGTTACGGGCGAACCTACGAGCAGTACTTC. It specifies CASSYGRTYEQYF.

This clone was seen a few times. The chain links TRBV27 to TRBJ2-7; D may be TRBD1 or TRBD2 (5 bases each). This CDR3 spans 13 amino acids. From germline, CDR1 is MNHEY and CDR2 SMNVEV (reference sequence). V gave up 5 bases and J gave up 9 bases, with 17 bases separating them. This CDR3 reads CASSAGTAGGQYF. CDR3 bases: TGTGCCAGCAGTGCCGGGACGGCTGGAGGGCAGTACTTC.

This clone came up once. The CDR3 coding sequence is TGTGCCAGTAGTATTCAAGGACAGGGCTACTCTGGGGCCAACGTCCTGACTTTC. Its protein is CASSIQGQGYSGANVLTF. The genes are TRBV19 and TRBJ2-6; 8 bases agree with TRBD1. Germline V gene sequence: CDR1 LNHDA, CDR2 SQIVND (reference sequence). The V and J ends lost 3 bases and 0 bases, in that order; junction bases with no gene match: 7. This CDR3 comprises 18 residues.

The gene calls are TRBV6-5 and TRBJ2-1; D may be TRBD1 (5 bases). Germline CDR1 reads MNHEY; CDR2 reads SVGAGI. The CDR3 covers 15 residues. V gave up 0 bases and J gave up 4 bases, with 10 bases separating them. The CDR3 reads CASSYSIQGYNEQFF. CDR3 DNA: TGTGCCAGCAGTTACTCGATTCAGGGATACAATGAGCAGTTCTTC.

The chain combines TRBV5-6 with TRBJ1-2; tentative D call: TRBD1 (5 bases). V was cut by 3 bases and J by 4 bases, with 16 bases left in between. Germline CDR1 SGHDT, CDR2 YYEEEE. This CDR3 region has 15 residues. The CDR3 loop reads CASSWIGADVYGYTF. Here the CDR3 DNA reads TGTGCCAGCAGCTGGATCGGGGCGGATGTCTATGGCTACACCTTC.